The entry below gives a single TCR beta chain sequence along with its context. These data are taken from a study of blood T cell repertoires in COVID-19. The table came from immunoSEQ multiplex PCR; TCRdb's copy has only in-frame clones and leaves some out. The data show 250,000 to 300,000 clones, with roughly nine tenths seen just once and 1.2% held by the top ten. Germline V CDR1 and CDR2: SNHLY, FYNNEI. The CDR3 consists of 14 residues. Trimming stripped 6 bases from V and 2 bases from J, with 11 bases between. Sequencing used PBMCs or T cells enriched from blood (not recorded which). The chain has TRBV2 and TRBJ1-3; perhaps TRBD1 as D (5 bases). The sequence derives from a human donor in a cohort exposed to, infected with or recovered from COVID-19 (not recorded which). The donor label of this sample is uncertain. The DNA for the CDR3 is TGTGCCAGCAGGGACGGGGGTCCTGGAAACACCATATATTTT. Protein product: CASRDGGPGNTIYF.